The source of this TCR beta chain is a study of CD8 T cells in Susac syndrome. RNA amounts of roughly 0.5 to 1 ug underwent reverse transcription with random hexamers. With immunoSEQ multiplex PCR, TCR beta CDR3 was amplified across 54 Vbeta and 13 Jbeta. TCRdb reanalysed the immunoSEQ multiplex PCR reads using MiXCR and keeps one entry per CDR3 protein. The sample lists just over 150,000 distinct CDR3 sequences, about 95% occurring once. Relapsing-remitting disease, either stable or active, was present in the multiple sclerosis controls, who were treatment-naive patients. V dropped 1 base and J dropped 7 bases, with 5 bases sitting between them. The CDR3 runs 11 residues. Germline V gene sequence: CDR1 MDHEN, CDR2 SYDVKM.

J is TRBJ2-7 and V is TRBV28; no definite D call. The sequence derives from a human donor with multiple sclerosis. The sequenced sample was CD8+ T cells from PBMCs. This CDR3 reads CASSLSVEQYF. Written as DNA, the CDR3 is TGTGCCAGCAGTTTATCGGTAGAGCAGTACTTC.